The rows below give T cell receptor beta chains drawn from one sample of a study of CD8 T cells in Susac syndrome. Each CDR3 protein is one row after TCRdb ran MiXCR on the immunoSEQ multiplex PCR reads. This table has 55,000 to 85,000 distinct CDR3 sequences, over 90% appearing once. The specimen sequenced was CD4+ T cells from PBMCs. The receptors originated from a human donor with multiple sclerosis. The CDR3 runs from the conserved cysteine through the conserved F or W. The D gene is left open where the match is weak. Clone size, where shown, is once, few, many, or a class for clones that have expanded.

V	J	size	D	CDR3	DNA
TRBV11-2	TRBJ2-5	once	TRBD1	CASATGRAPETQYF	TGTGCCAGCGCGACAGGGCGGGCACCAGAGACCCAGTACTTC
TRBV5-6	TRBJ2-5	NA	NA	CASSLVGGLAETQYF	TGTGCCAGCAGCTTGGTCGGGGGGCTTGCGGAGACCCAGTACTTC
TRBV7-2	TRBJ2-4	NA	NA	CASSLAIGSQRNIQYF	TGTGCCAGCAGCTTAGCGATTGGTAGCCAAAGAAACATTCAGTACTTC
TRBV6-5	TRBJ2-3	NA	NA	CASSSAGAPSTDTQYF	TGTGCCAGCAGTTCCGCTGGAGCTCCTAGCACAGATACGCAGTATTTT
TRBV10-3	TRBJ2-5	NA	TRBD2	CATKLSGDQETQYF	TGTGCCACTAAGCTTAGCGGGGACCAAGAGACCCAGTACTTC
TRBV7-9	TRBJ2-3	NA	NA	CASSPPGVRGTDTQYF	TGTGCCAGCAGCCCCCCGGGAGTGAGGGGCACAGATACGCAGTATTTT
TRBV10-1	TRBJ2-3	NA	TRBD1	CASSESGQGESADTQYF	TGCGCCAGCAGTGAGTCGGGACAGGGGGAATCGGCTGATACGCAGTATTTT
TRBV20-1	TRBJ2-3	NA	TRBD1	CSATGTGRSSTDTQYF	TGCAGTGCCACCGGGACAGGGAGGTCTAGCACAGATACGCAGTATTTT
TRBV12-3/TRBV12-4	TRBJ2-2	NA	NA	CASSFFRAGTGELFF	TGTGCCAGCAGTTTTTTCAGGGCCGGTACCGGGGAGCTGTTTTTT
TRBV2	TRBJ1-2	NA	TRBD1	CASFRGQGYGYTF	TGTGCCAGCTTCAGGGGGCAGGGCTATGGCTACACCTTC
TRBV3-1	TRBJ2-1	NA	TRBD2	CASSQTSGGHNEQFF	TGTGCCAGCAGCCAGACTAGCGGGGGTCACAATGAGCAGTTCTTC
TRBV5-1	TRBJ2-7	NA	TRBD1	CASSSTRQGRETDEQYF	TGCGCCAGCAGCTCCACTCGACAGGGTAGGGAGACTGACGAGCAGTACTTC
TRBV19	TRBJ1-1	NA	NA	CASGSKGDTEAFF	TGTGCCAGTGGTAGTAAGGGGGACACTGAAGCTTTCTTT
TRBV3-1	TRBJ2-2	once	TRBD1	CASSQGGQGMAGELFF	TGTGCCAGCAGCCAAGGGGGACAGGGTATGGCCGGGGAGCTGTTTTTT
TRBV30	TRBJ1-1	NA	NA	CAWSQTGLSTEAFF	TGTGCCTGGAGTCAAACAGGGTTGAGCACTGAAGCTTTCTTT
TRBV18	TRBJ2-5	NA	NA	CASSPPFQETQYF	TGTGCCAGCTCACCACCCTTCCAAGAGACCCAGTACTTC
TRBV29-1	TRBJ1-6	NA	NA	CSVGSGYNSPLHF	TGCAGCGTTGGTTCAGGATATAATTCACCCCTCCACTTT
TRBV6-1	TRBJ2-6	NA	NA	CASTLSGANVLTF	TGTGCCAGCACCCTCTCTGGGGCCAACGTCCTGACTTTC
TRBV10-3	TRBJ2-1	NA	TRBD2	CAISEGLAGAVTNNEQFF	TGTGCCATCAGTGAGGGACTAGCGGGGGCCGTAACTAACAATGAGCAGTTCTTC
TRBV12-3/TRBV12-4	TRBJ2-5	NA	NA	CASSLVQGPPETQYF	TGTGCCAGCAGTTTAGTTCAGGGGCCGCCGGAGACCCAGTACTTC
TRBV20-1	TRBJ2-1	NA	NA	CSASPPGQNNEQFF	TGCAGTGCTAGTCCACCCGGACAAAACAATGAGCAGTTCTTC
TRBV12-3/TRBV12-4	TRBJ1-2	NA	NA	CASSPSNSARYTF	TGTGCCAGCAGTCCCTCTAATTCGGCACGCTACACCTTC
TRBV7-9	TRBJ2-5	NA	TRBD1	CASSRGQGGETQYF	TGTGCCAGCAGCCGGGGACAGGGAGGGGAGACCCAGTACTTC
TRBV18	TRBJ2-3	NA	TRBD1	CASSPLTGGFTDTQYF	TGTGCCAGCTCACCACTGACAGGGGGCTTCACAGATACGCAGTATTTT
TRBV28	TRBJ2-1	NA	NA	CASSSWGNEQFF	TGTGCCAGCAGTTCCTGGGGGAATGAGCAGTTCTTC
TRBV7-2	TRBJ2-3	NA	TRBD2	CASSIERGGTDTQYF	TGTGCCAGCAGCATCGAGCGGGGGGGCACAGATACGCAGTATTTT
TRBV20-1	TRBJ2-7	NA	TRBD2	CSAPTQRGGSYEQYF	TGCAGCGCGCCCACTCAGCGGGGAGGCTCCTACGAGCAGTACTTC
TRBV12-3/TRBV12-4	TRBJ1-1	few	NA	CASSLTGSNTEAFF	TGTGCCAGCAGTTTAACAGGTTCCAACACTGAAGCTTTCTTT
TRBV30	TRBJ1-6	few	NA	CAWSVRNRVYNSPLHF	TGTGCCTGGAGTGTACGGAACAGGGTCTATAATTCACCCCTCCACTTT
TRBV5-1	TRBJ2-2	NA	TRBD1	CASKPGQNSNTGELFF	TGCGCCAGCAAACCGGGACAGAATTCGAACACCGGGGAGCTGTTTTTT
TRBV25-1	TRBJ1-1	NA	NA	CASSGYTRNTEAFF	TGTGCCAGCAGTGGGTATACACGGAACACTGAAGCTTTCTTT
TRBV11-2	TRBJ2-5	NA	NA	CASSPGHQETQYF	TGTGCCAGCAGTCCAGGTCATCAAGAGACCCAGTACTTC
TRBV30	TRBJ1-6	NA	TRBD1	CAWSEGQDNSPLHF	TGTGCCTGGAGTGAGGGACAGGATAATTCACCCCTCCACTTT
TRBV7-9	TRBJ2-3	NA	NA	CASSLEGVPPDTQYF	TGTGCCAGCAGCTTGGAGGGGGTTCCCCCAGATACGCAGTATTTT
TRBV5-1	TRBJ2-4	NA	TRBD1	CASSLPGQGNIQYF	TGCGCCAGCAGCTTACCGGGACAGGGAAACATTCAGTACTTC
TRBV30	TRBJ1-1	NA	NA	CAWSAGRKAEAFF	TGTGCCTGGAGCGCAGGACGGAAGGCTGAAGCTTTCTTT
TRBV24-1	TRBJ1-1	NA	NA	CATSGPSPNTEAFF	TGTGCCACCAGTGGCCCTTCACCGAACACTGAAGCTTTCTTT
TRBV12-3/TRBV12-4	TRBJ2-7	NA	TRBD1	CASSPRTGREQYF	TGTGCCAGCAGTCCGAGGACAGGTCGTGAGCAGTACTTC
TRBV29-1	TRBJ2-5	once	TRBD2	CSVERLAGGALETQYF	TGCAGCGTTGAACGGCTAGCGGGGGGGGCGTTGGAGACCCAGTACTTC
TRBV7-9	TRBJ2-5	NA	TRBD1	CASSHQGARETQYF	TGTGCCAGCAGCCATCAGGGGGCGAGGGAGACCCAGTACTTC
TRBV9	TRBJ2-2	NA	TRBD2	CASSVGAGAPGELFF	TGTGCCAGCAGCGTAGGAGCGGGGGCTCCCGGGGAGCTGTTTTTT
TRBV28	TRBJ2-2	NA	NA	CASSLWTANTGELFF	TGTGCCAGCAGTTTATGGACAGCGAACACCGGGGAGCTGTTTTTT
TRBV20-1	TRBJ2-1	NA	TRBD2	CSAPPPGAGGSYNEQFF	TGCAGTGCTCCGCCTCCTGGGGCGGGGGGCTCCTACAATGAGCAGTTCTTC
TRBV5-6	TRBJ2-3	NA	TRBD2	CASSRGLAGNTDTQYF	TGTGCCAGCAGCCGGGGACTAGCGGGGAACACAGATACGCAGTATTTT
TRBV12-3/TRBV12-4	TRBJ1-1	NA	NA	CASSRSGVTEAFF	TGTGCCAGCAGTCGATCAGGGGTCACTGAAGCTTTCTTT
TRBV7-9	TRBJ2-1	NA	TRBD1	CASRPGTGLYNEQFF	TGTGCCAGCAGGCCCGGGACAGGCCTCTACAATGAGCAGTTCTTC
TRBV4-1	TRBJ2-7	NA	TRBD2	CASSPRERGGGYEQYF	TGCGCCAGCAGCCCTCGGGAGCGGGGGGGCGGATACGAGCAGTACTTC
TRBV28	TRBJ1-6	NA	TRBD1	CASSPDRGQVGSPLHF	TGTGCCAGCAGTCCGGACAGGGGGCAAGTAGGGTCACCCCTCCACTTT
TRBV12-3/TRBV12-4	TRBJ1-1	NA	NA	CASSLVTGNTEAFF	TGTGCCAGCAGTTTAGTAACGGGGAACACTGAAGCTTTCTTT
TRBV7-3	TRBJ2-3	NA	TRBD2	CASSPNGGGTDTQYF	TGTGCCAGCAGCCCAAACGGGGGAGGGACAGATACGCAGTATTTT
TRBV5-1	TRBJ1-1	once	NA	CASSVWGRNTEAFF	TGCGCCAGCAGCGTGTGGGGGCGAAACACTGAAGCTTTCTTT